This entry lists 32 T cell receptor beta chains sequenced from one sample in a study of cytomegalovirus exposure and HLA in healthy donors (TCRdb year 2017). Library preparation used the immunoSEQ multiplex PCR assay. A mixture of 60 forward primers for TCR Vbeta segments and 13 reverse primers for TCR Jbeta segments was used in the multiplex PCR. This is the immuneACCESS table as TCRdb keeps it, with only in-frame sequences that have V and J called. A part of the clones is gone; compared with another copy, unresolved V genes explain less than half, and the rest is unexplained. Present in this sample are fewer than 150,000 clones, 80% of which were seen just once. The biggest ten clones account for 0.2% to 0.25% of the sample. The sequencing input was PBMCs. These receptors all stem from a man aged 45 to 65 in good health and CMV-seronegative.

Points on this clone: Other DNA sequences from this sample encode an identical CDR3 as well. The chain employs TRBV28 and TRBJ2-7; D gene uncertain. V dropped 7 bases and J dropped 2 bases, with 6 bases sitting between them. This CDR3 comprises 11 residues. Germline V gives CDR1 MDHEN, CDR2 SYDVKM. The CDR3 nucleotides read TGTGCCAGCACAGGCACCTACGAGCAGTACTTC. Protein: CASTGTYEQYF.

V and J are TRBV5-5 and TRBJ2-5, with a possible D match to TRBD2 (5 bases). Germline CDR1 SGHKS, CDR2 YYEKEE (reference sequence). This CDR3 is built from 15 residues. V lost 3 bases, J lost 2 bases, and 14 bases lay in between. This CDR3 reads CASSSMDPGQETQYF. The CDR3 DNA is TGTGCCAGCAGCTCTATGGACCCGGGACAAGAGACCCAGTACTTC.

The chain couples TRBV11-2 to TRBJ2-1, with 7 positions matching TRBD1. Losses at the gene ends were 5 bases for V and 7 bases for J; bases not matched to a gene: 14. CDR3 size: 16 residues. CDR1 and CDR2 (germline): SGHAT, FQNNGV. CDR3 coding DNA: TGTGCCAGCAGCCAGTGGGTCGTAAGGGGGCGGAATGAGCAGTTCTTC. Protein sequence: CASSQWVVRGRNEQFF.

The chain recombines TRBV5-4 with TRBJ2-7; 11 bases agree with TRBD2. This CDR3 is 14 amino acids long. V was pared by 4 bases and J by 4 bases, with 4 bases of the junction left unmatched. The germline gives CDR1 SGHNT, CDR2 YYREEE (reference sequence). This CDR3 is CASSPGLADYEQYF. DNA for the CDR3: TGTGCCAGCAGCCCGGGACTAGCGGATTACGAGCAGTACTTC.

V and J are TRBV28 and TRBJ1-2; TRBD1 is a possible D gene (5 bases). This CDR3 spans 15 amino acids. The germline V gene has CDR1 MDHEN and CDR2 SYDVKM. V was clipped by 3 bases and J by 4 bases, with 15 bases between them. Here the CDR3 reads CASSFPRGGSYGYTF. The CDR3 DNA reads TGTGCCAGCAGTTTCCCACGGGGGGGTAGCTATGGCTACACCTTC.

The V and J genes are TRBV28 and TRBJ1-3, with 7 bases that match TRBD1. The trim removed 5 bases at V and 6 bases at J, leaving 7 bases unmatched. Germline CDR1 and CDR2: MDHEN and SYDVKM. The CDR3 spans 14 residues. CDR3 loop: CASSPGQTKNTIYF. In DNA form, the CDR3 reads TGTGCCAGCAGTCCGGGACAGACTAAAAACACCATATATTTT.

The chain has TRBV7-5 and TRBJ2-7; TRBD1 is the table's D call, not checked against the DNA. TRBV7-5 is classified as a pseudogene. The CDR3 loop spans 15 amino acids. The DNA of the CDR3 is TGTGTCAGAAGCTACTACAGGGGGAGCCTCTACGAGCAGTACTTC. Its translation: CVRSYYRGSLYEQYF.

This sequence joins TRBV5-1 and TRBJ1-1; no firm D call. In germline, CDR1 is SGHRS, CDR2 YFSETQ. V was pared by 4 bases and J by 1 base, with 14 bases between. The CDR3 is 15 amino acids. CDR3 region: CASSGSGLGNTEAFF. CDR3 DNA: TGCGCCAGCAGCGGTTCAGGTTTAGGGAACACTGAAGCTTTCTTT.

The chain couples TRBV4-2 to TRBJ2-3; D is unclear. Germline CDR1 is LGHNA and CDR2 is YNFKEQ. This CDR3 has 15 amino acids. Trimming stripped 4 bases from V and 0 bases from J, with 11 bases between. The CDR3 DNA reads TGTGCCAGCAGCCTTCCGGAGTCTAGCACAGATACGCAGTATTTT. It specifies CASSLPESSTDTQYF.

The gene calls are TRBV7-8 and TRBJ2-5; 8 bases match TRBD2. CDR3 size: 14 residues. The germline CDR1 and CDR2 sequences are SGHVS and FQNEAQ. Trimming at V came to 7 bases and at J to 4 bases, leaving 8 bases not matched to a gene. DNA for the CDR3: TGTGCCAGCATCCGAGCGGGGGACTCAGAGACCCAGTACTTC. The encoded protein is CASIRAGDSETQYF.

V is TRBV16 and J is TRBJ2-3; D is perhaps TRBD2 (5 bases). Trimming shortened V by 0 bases and J by 1 base, and 5 bases separated the two germline ends. The CDR3 sequence is 14 residues long. Germline CDR1 is KGHSY and CDR2 is FQNENV. In DNA, the CDR3 is TGTGCCAGCAGCCAATCGCGGGGCACAGATACGCAGTATTTT. It encodes CASSQSRGTDTQYF.

The chain couples TRBV25-1 to TRBJ1-5; D not resolved. Germline values: CDR1 MGHDK, CDR2 SYGVNS. V lost 3 bases, J lost 2 bases, and 8 bases lay in between. The CDR3 runs 14 residues. The chain's CDR3 is CASSEGGRNQPQHF. The CDR3 nucleotides read TGTGCCAGCAGTGAGGGTGGGCGCAATCAGCCCCAGCATTTT.

This clone was seen a few times. The CDR3 sequence: CASSLVGSGRTDTQYF. The CDR3 nucleotides read TGCGCCAGCAGCTTGGTCGGTAGCGGGAGGACAGATACGCAGTATTTT. The rearrangement links TRBV5-1 to TRBJ2-3; 10 bases match TRBD2. Germline values: CDR1 SGHRS, CDR2 YFSETQ. The CDR3 has 16 residues. Trimming removed 0 bases from V and 3 bases from J; junction bases left unmatched: 4.

The chain joins TRBV23-1 to TRBJ1-5; TRBD1 matches at 10 bases. TRBV23-1 belongs to the ORF category, with a function that is uncertain. The trim removed 8 bases at V and 11 bases at J, leaving 15 bases unmatched. This CDR3 is built from 15 residues. Here the CDR3 reads CASEEKDRGLRAQHF. For the CDR3, the DNA is TGCGCCAGCGAAGAGAAGGACAGGGGGTTAAGGGCCCAGCATTTT.

The chain recombines TRBV30 with TRBJ1-2; 10 nucleotides line up with TRBD1. Germline V CDR1 and CDR2: GTSNPN, SVGIG (reference sequence). CDR3 length equals 16 residues. The J segment lost 8 bases and the V segment lost 0 bases, leaving 12 bases of the junction unmatched. CDR3 sequence: CAWSVLTRDRGKGYTF. The CDR3 bases are TGTGCCTGGAGTGTACTAACCCGGGACAGGGGAAAGGGCTACACCTTC. Combining the CDR3 with reference TRBV30 and TRBJ1-2 gives the whole variable domain SQTIHQWPATLVQPVGSPLSLECTVEGTSNPNLYWYRQAAGRGLQLLFYSVGIGQISSEVPQNLSASRPQDRQFILSSKKLLLSDSGFYLCAWSVLTRDRGKGYTFGSGTRLTVV.

Only a few counts were recorded for this clone. V and J are TRBV5-4 and TRBJ2-3; TRBD1 agrees at 7 bases. Losses at the gene ends were 4 bases for V and 2 bases for J; bases not matched to a gene: 4. There are 14 residues in the CDR3. Per the germline V gene, CDR1 is SGHNT and CDR2 is YYREEE (reference sequence). The CDR3 here is CASSLDRITDTQYF. CDR3 nucleotide sequence: TGTGCCAGCAGCCTGGACAGGATCACAGATACGCAGTATTTT. Drawing the rest from reference TRBV5-4 and TRBJ2-3, the complete variable domain is ETGVTQSPTHLIKTRGQQVTLRCSSQSGHNTVSWYQQALGQGPQFIFQYYREEENGRGNFPPRFSGLQFPNYSSELNVNALELDDSALYLCASSLDRITDTQYFGPGTRLTVL.

V usage is TRBV9 and J usage is TRBJ2-1; D not certain. Trimming cost V 4 bases and J 2 bases, with 10 bases left between them. This CDR3 is built from 14 residues. Germline V gene lookup returns CDR1 SGDLS and CDR2 YYNGEE. CDR3: CASSPGFTYNEQFF. The DNA of the CDR3 is TGTGCCAGCAGCCCAGGTTTTACCTACAATGAGCAGTTCTTC.

V is TRBV6-1 and J is TRBJ1-5, with D maybe TRBD1 (5 bases). Deletions cut 1 base from V and 4 bases from J, with 11 bases between. The germline CDR1 and CDR2 sequences are MNHNS and SASEGT. The CDR3 extends over 15 amino acids. In DNA form, the CDR3 reads TGTGCCAGCAGTGAAGTTAACGGGGGGAATCAGCCCCAGCATTTT. As protein: CASSEVNGGNQPQHF.

The chain couples TRBV4-1 to TRBJ2-3; 11 nucleotides line up with TRBD2. CDR1 and CDR2 (germline): MGHRA, YSYEKL. Trimming cost V 3 bases and J 4 bases; bases outside gene matches: 6. The CDR3 runs to 16 residues. The DNA for the CDR3 is TGCGCCAGCAGCCAGGAATTAGCGGGGGGGCCAGATACGCAGTATTTT. This translates into CASSQELAGGPDTQYF.

The chain carries TRBV27 and TRBJ2-2, with D possibly TRBD2 on 6 matching bases. Trimming took off 4 bases at V and 1 base at J, with 19 bases between the two ends. CDR3 length: 18 residues. Germline V gene lookup returns CDR1 MNHEY and CDR2 SMNVEV (reference sequence). CDR3 DNA sequence: TGTGCCAGCAGTTCCATCCCCGGGGGAGCGGAGAACACCGGGGAGCTGTTTTTT. It encodes CASSSIPGGAENTGELFF.

The V and J genes are TRBV9 and TRBJ1-2; the match to TRBD1 covers 12 bases. This CDR3 has 16 amino acids. V lost 5 bases, J lost 6 bases, and 11 bases stayed unmatched. In germline, CDR1 is SGDLS, CDR2 YYNGEE. CDR3 amino acids: CASRDLRDRGHNGYTF. CDR3 nucleotide sequence: TGTGCCAGCAGAGACCTCCGGGACAGGGGGCACAATGGCTACACCTTC.

This clone has a handful of counts. The genes are TRBV19 and TRBJ2-1; tentatively, D is TRBD2 (6 bases). The CDR3 runs to 13 residues. Germline V gene data show CDR1 as LNHDA and CDR2 as SQIVND (reference sequence). The V end was cut by 5 bases, the J end by 4 bases, with 9 bases between. CDR3 sequence reads: CASSGGIYNEQFF. The DNA of the CDR3 is TGTGCCAGTAGTGGGGGGATTTACAATGAGCAGTTCTTC.

The chain joins TRBV5-6 to TRBJ2-6, with 8 bases matching TRBD1. CDR3 size: 18 residues. Trimming took 4 bases from V and 4 from J; bases not matched to a gene: 13. CDR1 and CDR2 (germline): SGHDT, YYEEEE. This CDR3 reads CASSRYGTGIIGANVLTF. The DNA for the CDR3 is TGTGCCAGCAGCCGTTATGGGACAGGAATTATAGGGGCCAACGTCCTGACTTTC.

This clone was seen a handful of times. The chain combines TRBV28 with TRBJ1-2; D not certain. The germline CDR1 and CDR2 sequences are MDHEN and SYDVKM. V lost 4 bases and J 7 bases, leaving 13 bases between the germline ends. The CDR3 extends over 13 amino acids. In DNA, the CDR3 is TGTGCCAGCAGTTCAATAAGGAGAGGTGGCTACACCTTC. It yields the protein CASSSIRRGGYTF.

The V call is TRBV5-1, the J call TRBJ2-5; 7 nucleotides match TRBD2. Germline V lookup: CDR1 SGHRS, CDR2 YFSETQ. The CDR3 sequence is 18 residues long. V shed 2 bases, J shed 0 bases, and the junction held 13 bases outside the gene matches. CDR3 region: CASSLGTSAGGNQETQYF. The CDR3 nucleotides are TGCGCCAGCAGCTTAGGAACTAGCGCAGGAGGGAACCAAGAGACCCAGTACTTC.

The chain carries TRBV6-5 and TRBJ1-5, with D maybe TRBD1 (6 bases). The CDR3 is made up of 15 amino acids. Trimming pared 10 bases from V and 7 bases from J, leaving 23 bases between. Germline CDR1 MNHEY, CDR2 SVGAGI. CDR3 nucleotides: TGTGCCACCCGCCAAGCAGGGGCTCACGGCCAGCCCCAGCATTTT. Translating it yields CATRQAGAHGQPQHF.

V is TRBV19 and J is TRBJ2-7; no reliable D call. Trimming pared 11 bases from V and 0 bases from J, leaving 2 bases between. The CDR3 has 9 amino acids. Germline CDR1 LNHDA, CDR2 SQIVND (reference sequence). The CDR3: CAYSYEQYF. In DNA form, the CDR3 reads TGTGCCTACTCCTACGAGCAGTACTTC.

This rearrangement joins TRBV11-2 to TRBJ1-1; D call uncertain. With 3 bases removed from V and 6 bases from J, the gap between germline ends came to 8 bases. Germline V lookup: CDR1 SGHAT, CDR2 FQNNGV. The CDR3 consists of 12 residues. CDR3 loop: CASSFAGSEAFF. The CDR3 region has the DNA TGTGCCAGCAGCTTTGCGGGGTCTGAAGCTTTCTTT.

The chain employs TRBV7-8 and TRBJ1-4, with D maybe TRBD1 (6 bases). The CDR3 has 19 residues. The V and J ends lost 4 bases and 0 bases respectively, with 21 bases between them. Germline values: CDR1 SGHVS, CDR2 FQNEAQ. The CDR3 DNA sequence: TGTGCCAGCAGCTCTCTATTAAAGGGGGGGAGGACAACTAATGAAAAACTGTTTTTT. Its protein product is CASSSLLKGGRTTNEKLFF.

This chain's CDR3 is CASSQHRGRGYTF. CDR3 in DNA: TGTGCCAGCAGCCAACACAGGGGGCGCGGCTACACCTTC. V usage is TRBV11-3 and J usage is TRBJ1-2; TRBD1 matches 9 bases. The germline V gene has CDR1 SGHNT and CDR2 YENEEA. After removal of 5 bases from V and 8 bases from J, the junction contained 6 bases not matched to a gene. The CDR3 has 13 amino acids.

The chain combines TRBV7-2 with TRBJ2-1, with 10 nucleotides matching TRBD2. The V and J ends lost 4 bases and 8 bases, in that order; junction bases with no gene match: 14. The CDR3 is 17 residues long. Germline values: CDR1 SGHTA, CDR2 FQGNSA. The chain's CDR3 is CASSSPYSGRPGDEQFF. DNA of the CDR3: TGTGCCAGCAGCTCCCCCTATAGCGGGAGGCCGGGGGATGAGCAGTTCTTC.

The V gene is TRBV6-1, the J gene TRBJ1-2; D perhaps matches TRBD1 (5 bases). The V end was cut by 0 bases, the J end by 4 bases, with 15 bases between. This CDR3 comprises 16 residues. Germline V gene lookup returns CDR1 MNHNS and CDR2 SASEGT. CDR3 sequence reads: CASSEARAGGSYGYTF. The CDR3 DNA reads TGTGCCAGCAGTGAAGCGCGGGCCGGGGGGAGCTATGGCTACACCTTC.